The 21 T cell receptor beta chains presented below share a single source sample, sequenced in a study of cytomegalovirus exposure and HLA in healthy donors. Vbeta (60) and Jbeta (13) primers were used in the PCR. The method was immunoSEQ multiplex PCR; TCRdb's version includes in-frame clones alone and lacks a portion of them. This sample contains 75,000 to 80,000 clones. Sequenced input: PBMCs. These receptors came from a man younger than 35 in good health and CMV-seropositive.

The chain links TRBV5-1 to TRBJ2-3; 13 bases are shared with TRBD2. Germline lookup yields CDR1 SGHRS and CDR2 YFSETQ. This CDR3 is built from 15 residues. V shed 5 bases and J 4 bases; nucleotides not matched to a gene: 4. The CDR3, as DNA: TGCGCCAGCAGGGCCGGACTAGCGGGAGCAGATACGCAGTATTTT. It translates to CASRAGLAGADTQYF.

The V call is TRBV6-1, the J call TRBJ1-2; a weak D match, TRBD1 (5 bases). V was shortened by 7 bases and J by 3 bases, with 12 bases between the two germline ends. CDR3 size: 13 residues. The germline gives CDR1 MNHNS, CDR2 SASEGT. Written as DNA, the CDR3 is TGTGCCAGCATTGCCAGGGCCGACTATGGCTACACCTTC. Its translation is CASIARADYGYTF.

This chain links TRBV6-4 with TRBJ2-1; D is uncertain. The V and J ends lost 3 bases and 5 bases respectively, with 11 bases between them. This CDR3 region has 14 residues. Germline loops: CDR1 MRHNA, CDR2 SNTAGT. The CDR3 nucleotides read TGTGCCAGCAGTGAGGAGTTTGGAGACAATGAGCAGTTCTTC. Amino acid sequence: CASSEEFGDNEQFF.

The chain joins TRBV6-5 to TRBJ1-1, with TRBD1 as a possible D gene (5 bases). Germline loops: CDR1 MNHEY, CDR2 SVGAGI. V lost 0 bases to trimming and J lost 7 bases, with 9 bases between them. CDR3 length: 13 amino acids. The CDR3 DNA sequence: TGTGCCAGCAGTTACTCGCAGGGCCTTGAAGCTTTCTTT. Translated: CASSYSQGLEAFF.

The chain recombines TRBV9 with TRBJ2-5, with D possibly matching TRBD1 (5 bases). The CDR3 covers 14 residues. V gave up 4 bases and J gave up 7 bases, with 17 bases separating them. CDR1 is SGDLS, CDR2 YYNGEE, per germline. DNA of the CDR3: TGTGCCAGCAGCCCCGGTAGGGGCTGGGCGACCCAGTACTTC. It specifies CASSPGRGWATQYF.

The rearrangement uses TRBV6-5 and TRBJ2-1; the match to TRBD2 covers 10 bases. The CDR3 is 14 residues long. Trimming removed 5 bases from V and 8 bases from J; junction bases left unmatched: 6. Germline CDR1 is MNHEY and CDR2 is SVGAGI. The CDR3 nucleotides read TGTGCCAGCAGTAGCGGGGGGGCCTCGGATGAGCAGTTCTTC. The encoded protein is CASSSGGASDEQFF.

V gene TRBV5-1 combines with J gene TRBJ1-2, with 8 positions matching TRBD1. In germline, CDR1 is SGHRS, CDR2 YFSETQ. This CDR3 is built from 14 residues. With V trimmed by 4 bases and J by 5 bases, 7 bases remained unmatched. Here the CDR3 reads CASSPRQGPYGYTF. For the CDR3, the DNA is TGCGCCAGCAGCCCCAGACAGGGGCCATATGGCTACACCTTC.

The chain joins TRBV11-2 to TRBJ2-1; tentatively, D is TRBD2 (5 bases). The CDR3 is 14 residues long. V lost 3 bases and J 0 bases, leaving 6 bases between the germline ends. From germline, CDR1 is SGHAT and CDR2 FQNNGV. CDR3 DNA sequence: TGTGCCAGCAGCTTTCGGGACTCCTACAATGAGCAGTTCTTC. Protein sequence: CASSFRDSYNEQFF.

V gene TRBV5-1 combines with J gene TRBJ2-5; TRBD1 matches at 11 bases. Germline CDR1 and CDR2: SGHRS and YFSETQ. The CDR3 length is 15 residues. V was pared by 5 bases and J by 5 bases, with 8 bases of the junction left unmatched. CDR3 nucleotide sequence: TGCGCCAGCAGAACCGGGACAGGGGGTAGGGAGACCCAGTACTTC. Its protein product is CASRTGTGGRETQYF.

The V call is TRBV10-3, the J call TRBJ2-5, with a tentative D call TRBD1 (6 bases). Germline CDR1 is ENHRY and CDR2 is SYGVKD. Trimming cost V 4 bases and J 2 bases, with 14 bases left between them. This CDR3 contains 15 residues. The CDR3 is CAISVKDRIQETQYF. The CDR3 nucleotides are TGTGCCATCAGTGTGAAGGACAGAATTCAAGAGACCCAGTACTTC.

The V call is TRBV5-4, the J call TRBJ1-1; D gene ambiguous. V lost 4 bases and J 1 base, leaving 8 bases between the germline ends. The CDR3 totals 13 residues. The V gene's germline CDR1 is SGHNT and CDR2 YYREEE (reference sequence). The DNA for the CDR3 is TGTGCCAGCAGCGCGAACAGGAACACTGAAGCTTTCTTT. Protein product: CASSANRNTEAFF.

The chain is built from TRBV28 and TRBJ1-2; D might be TRBD1 (6 bases). Germline V lookup: CDR1 MDHEN, CDR2 SYDVKM. V lost 4 bases, J lost 2 bases, and 8 bases lay in between. This CDR3 has 13 amino acids. The CDR3 reads CASSSGGNYGYTF. CDR3 coding DNA: TGTGCCAGCAGTTCGGGGGGCAACTATGGCTACACCTTC.

J is TRBJ1-3 and V is TRBV21-1; TRBD1 is the table's D call, not checked against the DNA. TRBV21-1 is designated a pseudogene. This CDR3 has 14 amino acids. The CDR3 is CASKVGRIGNTIYF. The DNA of the CDR3 is TGTGCCAGCAAGGTTGGGCGCATAGGAAACACCATATATTTT.

The V call is TRBV5-4, the J call TRBJ2-3, with 8 bases aligning to TRBD1. V was pared by 3 bases and J by 2 bases, with 8 bases of the junction left unmatched. The CDR3 runs to 16 residues. From germline, CDR1 is SGHNT and CDR2 YYREEE (reference sequence). This CDR3 is CASSWAGGPSTDTQYF. The CDR3 DNA is TGTGCCAGCAGCTGGGCAGGGGGCCCTTCCACAGATACGCAGTATTTT.

The chain links TRBV29-1 to TRBJ1-1; no clear D gene. With 3 bases removed from V and 10 bases from J, the gap between germline ends came to 9 bases. The germline CDR1 and CDR2 sequences are SQVTM and ANQGSEA. CDR3 length equals 10 residues. CDR3 amino acids: CSVDTPGAFF. CDR3 DNA: TGCAGCGTTGACACCCCGGGAGCTTTCTTT.

This chain links TRBV11-2 with TRBJ2-1, with TRBD2 matching 13 bases. The CDR3 has 16 residues. CDR1 is SGHAT, CDR2 FQNNGV, per germline. V shed 5 bases and J 5 bases; nucleotides not matched to a gene: 6. This CDR3 reads CASSSGGLAGDNEQFF. CDR3 nucleotides: TGTGCCAGCAGCAGCGGCGGACTAGCGGGGGACAATGAGCAGTTCTTC.

The chain recombines TRBV19 with TRBJ2-1; 11 bases match TRBD2. Germline trimming cut 3 bases from V and 8 bases from J; bases unmatched to any gene: 6. CDR1 is LNHDA, CDR2 SQIVND, per germline (reference sequence). CDR3 length: 15 amino acids. For the CDR3, the DNA is TGTGCCAGTAGTATCCTACGGACTAGCGGGTATGAGCAGTTCTTC. It encodes CASSILRTSGYEQFF.

J is TRBJ2-7 and V is TRBV27; the D gene is possibly TRBD2 (5 bases). CDR3 length: 12 residues. Trimming removed 2 bases from V and 3 bases from J, with 5 bases in between. CDR1 is MNHEY, CDR2 SMNVEV, per germline (reference sequence). As DNA, the CDR3 is TGTGCCAGCAGTTTACGGGGCTACGAGCAGTACTTC. Protein sequence: CASSLRGYEQYF.

This chain's CDR3 is CASSIRDSRDEQYF. For the CDR3, the DNA is TGTGCCAGCAGTATACGGGACAGTCGGGACGAGCAGTACTTC. The V gene is TRBV6-1, the J gene TRBJ2-7; 7 positions match TRBD1. There are 14 residues in the CDR3. Germline V gene sequence: CDR1 MNHNS, CDR2 SASEGT. Germline trimming cut 5 bases from V and 5 bases from J; bases unmatched to any gene: 9.

The rearrangement joins TRBV5-1 to TRBJ1-6, with no clear D. Germline V lookup: CDR1 SGHRS, CDR2 YFSETQ. The CDR3 runs to 14 residues. V lost 0 bases to trimming and J lost 6 bases, with 7 bases between them. CDR3 DNA: TGCGCCAGCAGCTTGGCCGTCAGTAATTCACCCCTCCACTTT. Encoded protein: CASSLAVSNSPLHF.

The chain joins TRBV7-2 to TRBJ2-1; 7 bases line up with TRBD2. In germline, CDR1 is SGHTA, CDR2 FQGNSA. V dropped 1 base and J dropped 5; count of bases not matched to a gene: 5. This CDR3 is built from 15 residues. CDR3 protein: CASSLVTSDHNEQFF. CDR3 nucleotides: TGTGCCAGCAGCTTAGTTACTAGCGACCACAATGAGCAGTTCTTC.